The 11 T cell receptor beta chains below were found in one sample sequenced in a study of blood T cell repertoires in COVID-19. Assay used: immunoSEQ multiplex PCR; TCRdb lists only in-frame clones, some missing. The table includes 250,000 or so clones, around 82% detected once. Source material: PBMCs or T cells enriched from blood (not recorded which). These receptors originate from a man aged 50-60 years who had recovered from COVID-19.

The rearrangement uses TRBV29-1 and TRBJ1-2; D might be TRBD1 (6 bases). V was clipped by 7 bases and J by 8 bases, with 17 bases between them. This CDR3 comprises 12 residues. Germline loops: CDR1 SQVTM, CDR2 ANQGSEA. In DNA form, the CDR3 reads TGCAGCGCTTATCAGGGGCGCTCGGGCTACACCTTC. This codes for CSAYQGRSGYTF.

The chain combines TRBV27 with TRBJ2-3, with TRBD2 matching over 12 bases. V lost 2 bases to trimming and J lost 1 base; unmatched junction nucleotides: 10. CDR1 MNHEY and CDR2 SMNVEV come from the germline V gene (reference sequence). CDR3 length equals 19 residues. The CDR3, as DNA: TGTGCCAGCAGTTTAAAGGGACTAGCGGGTCGGAGGGGCACAGATACGCAGTATTTT. This encodes CASSLKGLAGRRGTDTQYF.

The count of this clone is one. The gene calls are TRBV11-3 and TRBJ2-6; D is ambiguous. The germline gives CDR1 SGHNT, CDR2 YENEEA. Deletions cut 1 base from V and 4 bases from J, with 11 bases between. CDR3 size: 16 residues. In nucleotides, the CDR3 is TGTGCCAGCAGCTTAGGCGGCACGAGGGGGGCCAACGTCCTGACTTTC. Its translation: CASSLGGTRGANVLTF.

This CDR3 reads CASSSPWTELVGYTF. The DNA of the CDR3 is TGTGCCAGCAGTTCCCCGTGGACAGAATTGGTGGGCTACACCTTC. The chain employs TRBV6-2 or TRBV6-3 and TRBJ1-2, with TRBD1 as a possible D gene (6 bases). The CDR3 extends over 15 amino acids. V lost 4 bases and J 8 bases, leaving 20 bases between the germline ends. Looked up from germline, CDR1 is MNHEY and CDR2 is SVGEGT.

The rearrangement links TRBV5-4 to TRBJ2-7, with D perhaps TRBD1 (6 bases). Germline CDR1 SGHNT, CDR2 YYREEE (reference sequence). The V end was cut by 2 bases, the J end by 0 bases, with 9 bases between. This CDR3 has 14 amino acids. CDR3 DNA: TGTGCCAGCAGCTTCCGGACAGACTCCTACGAGCAGTACTTC. Translated, it gives CASSFRTDSYEQYF.

About this clone: The same CDR3 is also encoded by other DNA sequences in this sample. This sequence joins TRBV7-8 and TRBJ1-2, with 7 bases identical to TRBD1. The germline V gene encodes CDR1 SGHVS and CDR2 FQNEAQ. The CDR3 has 14 residues. V shed 2 bases, J shed 6 bases, and the junction held 6 bases outside the gene matches. CDR3 nucleotides: TGTGCCAGCAGCTTACCTTGGACAGGAAATGGCTACACCTTC. Protein sequence: CASSLPWTGNGYTF.

In this sample, this clone turned up a few times. The chain joins TRBV20-1 to TRBJ1-2; D gene ambiguous. Germline CDR1 reads DFQATT; CDR2 reads SNEGSKA (reference sequence). V was cut by 0 bases and J by 10 bases, with 9 bases left in between. This CDR3 has 11 residues. DNA for the CDR3: TGCAGTGCTAGAGATAGAGGGCCCTACACCTTC. Translated: CSARDRGPYTF.

This sequence joins TRBV19 and TRBJ2-7; TRBD1 is a possible D gene (6 bases). Trimming took 4 bases from V and 0 from J, leaving 13 bases between them. The CDR3 totals 15 residues. Germline V CDR1 and CDR2: LNHDA, SQIVND (reference sequence). Here the CDR3 DNA reads TGTGCCAGTAGTACCCCGACAGGCCTCTCCTACGAGCAGTACTTC. It codes for CASSTPTGLSYEQYF.

This sequence joins TRBV3-1 (or the pseudogene TRBV3-2) and TRBJ2-1; 8 bases are shared with TRBD2. The V gene end was trimmed by 1 base and the J gene end by 4 bases; junction bases not matched to a gene: 15. The CDR3 extends over 19 amino acids. Germline assignment: CDR1 LGHDT and CDR2 YNNKEL (reference sequence). CDR3 nucleotides: TGTGCCAGCAGCCAAGCCACCCCGGGCGGGGGGCCATCGTACAATGAGCAGTTCTTC. Protein sequence: CASSQATPGGGPSYNEQFF.

J is TRBJ1-1 and V is TRBV6-1, with D maybe TRBD1 (5 bases). Germline V gives CDR1 MNHNS, CDR2 SASEGT. V lost 2 bases, J lost 7 bases, and 17 bases lay in between. The CDR3 runs to 15 residues. The CDR3 sequence: CASSERGDTPNEAFF. Written as DNA, the CDR3 is TGTGCCAGCAGTGAACGGGGGGATACGCCAAATGAAGCTTTCTTT.

The rearrangement joins TRBV27 to TRBJ2-3, with D possibly matching TRBD2 (6 bases). Germline V gene sequence: CDR1 MNHEY, CDR2 SMNVEV (reference sequence). The V end lost 9 bases, the J end lost 5 bases, and 15 bases lay between the germline ends. The CDR3 spans 13 residues. CDR3 region: CASGGRGLDTQYF. CDR3 coding DNA: TGTGCCAGTGGGGGTCGGGGGTTAGATACGCAGTATTTT.